The next 14 T cell receptor beta chains were all read from a single sample in a study of T cells in Graves' hyperthyroidism and ophthalmopathy. The CDR3 regions of TCR beta were amplified from RNA transcripts. First-round RT-PCR with HTBI primers amplified the TCR CDR3 region. Each CDR3 protein gets one entry after TCRdb re-called the multiplex PCR reads with MiXCR. Among about 760,000 distinct CDR3 sequences, approximately 36% were seen once, and the ten largest hold roughly 31%. The specimen sequenced was blood. The source of these receptors is a middle-aged woman with Graves' hyperthyroidism.

The J gene is TRBJ2-2, the V gene TRBV10-3; D possibly corresponds to TRBD1 (6 bases). The CDR3 has 12 residues. Trimming removed 6 bases at V and 8 bases at J, with 10 bases between. The germline V gene has CDR1 ENHRY and CDR2 SYGVKD. CDR3 coding DNA: TGTGCCATCAGCTCCGGGACAGGGGAGCTGTTTTTT. It codes for CAISSGTGELFF.

V is TRBV12-3 or TRBV12-4 and J is TRBJ2-7; 7 nucleotides align to TRBD1. The V gene end was trimmed by 6 bases and the J gene end by 1 base; junction bases not matched to a gene: 6. This CDR3 comprises 14 residues. The CDR3 coding sequence is TGTGCCAGCAGCGACCCAGGGGGTTCCTACGAGCAGTACTTC. Translating gives CASSDPGGSYEQYF.

The sample holds many counts of this clonotype. CDR3 sequence (DNA): TGTGCCATCAGTGATCCTGACAGGGGTGGAAACACCATATATTTT. Translating gives CAISDPDRGGNTIYF. The chain combines TRBV10-3 with TRBJ1-3, with 8 nucleotides matching TRBD1. The V gene end was trimmed by 3 bases and the J gene end by 3 bases; junction bases not matched to a gene: 4. This CDR3 is 15 amino acids long. Germline V CDR1 and CDR2: ENHRY, SYGVKD.

The chain is built from TRBV19 and TRBJ2-7; 9 nucleotides line up with TRBD1. V gave up 5 bases and J gave up 3 bases; unmatched junction bases: 5. Germline assignment: CDR1 LNHDA and CDR2 SQIVND (reference sequence). This CDR3 comprises 14 residues. The CDR3 is CASSFRDRVYEQYF. In DNA form, the CDR3 reads TGTGCCAGTAGTTTTCGGGACAGGGTCTACGAGCAGTACTTC.

The sample holds many counts of this clonotype. The CDR3 sequence is CASSFGTGYRGYTF. The CDR3 DNA reads TGTGCCAGCAGCTTTGGGACAGGGTATCGTGGCTACACCTTC. The J gene is TRBJ1-2, the V gene TRBV7-6; 9 positions agree with TRBD1. CDR1 and CDR2 from the germline V gene are SGHVS and FNYEAQ. V lost 3 bases and J lost 7; bases outside the gene matches: 6. CDR3 length equals 14 residues.

The V call is TRBV7-2, the J call TRBJ2-2; D unclear. Germline CDR1 reads SGHTA; CDR2 reads FQGNSA. The length of the CDR3 is 18 residues. With 5 bases removed from V and 0 bases from J, the gap between germline ends came to 19 bases. The CDR3 DNA reads as TGTGCCAGCAGCCCCCCCTCCGCGACAAGAACGAACACCGGGGAGCTGTTTTTT. Amino acids: CASSPPSATRTNTGELFF.

Of note for this clonotype: This may stem from a read error, because a much larger clone lies one nucleotide away. The CDR3 is CASSFDGTDKLFF. The CDR3 DNA reads as TGTGCCAGCAGCTTCGACGGGACCGATAAACTGTTTTTT. V gene TRBV7-9 combines with J gene TRBJ1-4; maybe TRBD1 (5 bases). V gave up 3 bases and J gave up 11 bases, with 13 bases separating them. Germline lookup yields CDR1 SEHNR and CDR2 FQNEAQ (reference sequence). The CDR3 is 13 residues long.

With regard to this clonotype: This CDR3 is missing its conserved last phenylalanine or tryptophan, likely due to a read error. The DNA is omitted, as the CDR3 cannot be located on it reliably, and the CDR3 follows TCRdb's listing. The gene calls are TRBV15 and TRBJ2-5; no check of the table's D call, TRBD2, against the DNA was made. Germline CDR1 reads LNHNV; CDR2 reads YYDKDF (reference sequence). The CDR3 totals 8 residues, both ends included. The CDR3 sequence: CATARLAG.

A word on this clonotype: The junction shows a germline mismatch at one end, possibly a read error. This chain uses TRBV5-1 with TRBJ1-1; D is undetermined. CDR3 length: 14 amino acids. Germline lookup yields CDR1 SGHRS and CDR2 YFSETQ. DNA of the CDR3: TGCGCCAGCAGCGAACCCGGGCCCGAGACTGAAGCTTCCTTT. Translation: CASSEPGPETEASF. The full variable domain, completed using reference TRBV5-1 and TRBJ1-1, is KAGVTQTPRYLIKTRGQQVTLSCSPISGHRSVSWYQQTPGQGLQFLFEYFSETQRNKGNFPGRFSGRQFSNSRSEMNVSTLELGDSALYLCASSEPGPETEASFGQGTRLTVV.

CDR3 sequence reads: CASNPGLGLYNEQYF. The DNA of the CDR3 is TGTGCCAGTAACCCGGGCCTGGGGCTTTACAATGAGCAGTACTTC. This chain joins TRBV19 and TRBJ2-7; TRBD1 might be the D (5 bases). The CDR3 runs 15 residues. V lost 7 bases to trimming and J lost 7 bases, with 23 bases between them. CDR1 LNHDA and CDR2 SQIVND come from the germline V gene (reference sequence). Together with reference TRBV19 and TRBJ2-7, the CDR3 gives the full variable domain: DGGITQSPKYLFRKEGQNVTLSCEQNLNHDAMYWYRQDPGQGLRLIYYSQIVNDFQKGDIAEGYSVSREKKESFPLTVTSAQKNPTAFYLCASNPGLGLYNEQYFGPGTRLTVT.

A word on this clonotype: A read error may account for a junction end that differs from germline. The chain carries TRBV10-2 and TRBJ2-6; TRBD1 matches at 10 bases. CDR3 length: 21 amino acids. Germline V lookup: CDR1 WSHSY, CDR2 SAAADI. The CDR3 coding sequence is TGTGCCAGCAATCTATACATTACGCCCGGGACAGGGGCTCCTGGGGCCAACGTCCTGACTTTC. This sequence encodes CASNLYITPGTGAPGANVLTF.

This clonotype was observed a few times. The V call is TRBV20-1, the J call TRBJ1-1; 7 nucleotides match TRBD1. This CDR3 has 15 residues. Losses at the gene ends were 0 bases for V and 1 base for J; bases not matched to a gene: 5. Germline CDR1 and CDR2: DFQATT and SNEGSKA (reference sequence). The CDR3 bases are TGCAGTGCTAGAGAAATAGGGGGCAGGAACACTGAAGCTTTCTTT. The encoded protein is CSAREIGGRNTEAFF.

This clonotype was seen a few times. The rearrangement links TRBV11-2 to TRBJ2-2; no reliable D call. V dropped 2 bases and J dropped 5 bases, with 6 bases sitting between them. This CDR3 comprises 13 residues. CDR1 and CDR2 from the germline V gene are SGHAT and FQNNGV. The CDR3 is CASSLRLTGELFF. The CDR3 region has the DNA TGTGCCAGCAGCTTACGGCTGACCGGGGAGCTGTTTTTT.

This clonotype was recorded at least ten times. The chain joins TRBV10-2 to TRBJ2-5, with a possible D match to TRBD2 (10 bases). The V end was cut by 4 bases, the J end by 5 bases, with 26 bases between. The CDR3 length is 18 residues. The germline gives CDR1 WSHSY, CDR2 SAAADI. CDR3 protein: CASSGGQGLPSGSETQYF. CDR3 coding DNA: TGCGCCAGCAGTGGGGGACAGGGACTACCTAGCGGGAGCGAGACCCAGTACTTC.